This is a list of T cell receptor beta chains from one sample in a study of cytomegalovirus exposure and HLA in healthy donors. Some clones are missing from TCRdb's copy, which holds only in-frame ones; the method was immunoSEQ multiplex PCR. The profile covers under 250,000 clones, with more than 75% appearing a single time and 3% to 4.5% taken by the ten largest. Sequences were obtained from PBMCs. These receptors all stem from a male donor in good health and CMV-seronegative. Both conserved end residues are part of each CDR3. Fields, in order: J gene, clone size, D gene, V gene, CDR3 protein, CDR3 DNA. D genes are given only for firm matches. The size of a clone is reported for some rows only, either as once, few or many, or as a class for expanded clones.

TRBJ2-7 | NA | TRBD1 | TRBV19 | CASSPRQGRDEQYF | TGTGCCAGTTCCCCTCGACAGGGTCGCGACGAGCAGTACTTC
TRBJ2-1 | many | TRBD1 | TRBV2 | CASSHTGGRGNEQFF | TGTGCCAGCAGTCATACAGGGGGCAGGGGCAATGAGCAGTTCTTC
TRBJ2-7 | NA | NA | TRBV19 | CASSPNRVLSYEQYF | TGTGCCAGTAGCCCTAACAGGGTTCTATCCTACGAGCAGTACTTC
TRBJ2-7 | NA | TRBD2 | TRBV11-2 | CASSSWTSDNSYEQYF | TGTGCCAGCAGCTCCTGGACTAGCGATAACTCCTACGAGCAGTACTTC
TRBJ2-2 | NA | NA | TRBV15 | CATSGRESFTGELFF | TGTGCCACCAGCGGTAGAGAGTCATTTACCGGGGAGCTGTTTTTT
TRBJ2-7 | NA | TRBD1 | TRBV5-1 | CAAGTGIGSYEQYF | TGCGCCGCCGGGACAGGGATCGGCTCCTACGAGCAGTACTTC
TRBJ2-3 | NA | NA | TRBV9 | CASSAMTTRGTQYF | TGTGCCAGCAGTGCAATGACGACTAGGGGCACGCAGTATTTT
TRBJ2-2 | NA | TRBD1 | TRBV19 | CASSEPGQGVGELFF | TGTGCCAGTAGTGAACCGGGACAGGGTGTCGGGGAGCTGTTTTTT
TRBJ2-5 | NA | TRBD2 | TRBV28 | CASRLGGGETQYF | TGTGCCAGCAGACTTGGGGGGGGAGAGACCCAGTACTTC
TRBJ1-4 | NA | NA | TRBV6-5 | CASSYGLFEKLFF | TGTGCCAGCAGTTATGGACTGTTTGAAAAACTGTTTTTT
TRBJ2-7 | NA | TRBD1 | TRBV7-9 | CASSFWGQTSYEQYF | TGTGCCAGCAGCTTTTGGGGACAGACTTCCTACGAGCAGTACTTC
TRBJ2-6 | NA | NA | TRBV19 | CASSIGAWGEVWAGANVLTF | TGTGCCAGTAGTATAGGGGCGTGGGGGGAGGTCTGGGCTGGGGCCAACGTCCTGACTTTC
TRBJ2-1 | NA | NA | TRBV21-1 | CASPGRGHSHEQFF | TGTGCCTCCCCGGGGAGGGGCCATTCCCATGAGCAGTTCTTC
TRBJ1-1 | NA | TRBD1 | TRBV18 | CASSRTGATEAFF | TGTGCCAGCTCACGCACAGGGGCCACTGAAGCTTTCTTT
TRBJ2-7 | NA | NA | TRBV18 | CASSLAVNYEQYF | TGTGCCAGCTCACTAGCAGTAAACTACGAGCAGTACTTC
TRBJ1-1 | NA | NA | TRBV29-1 | CSVDKGLSEAFF | TGCAGCGTTGATAAGGGACTCAGTGAAGCTTTCTTT
TRBJ1-4 | few | TRBD1 | TRBV19 | CASSPRGPGEKLFF | TGTGCCAGTAGCCCCAGGGGGCCGGGGGAAAAACTGTTTTTT
TRBJ2-7 | NA | TRBD1 | TRBV6-1 | CASSKTGPSEQYF | TGTGCCAGCAGCAAGACAGGGCCGAGCGAGCAGTACTTC
TRBJ1-5 | NA | TRBD1 | TRBV6-5 | CASSGQGLGNQPQHF | TGTGCCAGCAGCGGACAGGGTTTGGGGAATCAGCCCCAGCATTTT
TRBJ1-1 | NA | NA | TRBV7-9 | CSSSLLTEAFF | TGTTCCAGCAGCTTACTGACAGAAGCTTTCTTT
TRBJ1-4 | NA | NA | TRBV2 | CASREGSVNEKLFF | TGTGCCAGCAGGGAGGGCAGTGTAAATGAAAAACTGTTTTTT
TRBJ2-5 | NA | NA | TRBV7-9 | CASSPLGPRGQYF | TGTGCCAGCAGCCCACTAGGCCCGAGGGGGCAGTACTTC
TRBJ2-3 | once | NA | TRBV5-4 | CASSTPDTDTQYF | TGTGCCAGCAGCACGCCAGACACAGATACGCAGTATTTT
TRBJ2-7 | NA | TRBD2 | TRBV7-8 | CASSLDSSGRAAEEQYF | TGTGCCAGCAGCTTAGACTCCAGCGGGAGGGCAGCGGAAGAGCAGTACTTC
TRBJ1-4 | NA | NA | TRBV18 | CASSPLEETELFF | TGTGCCAGCTCACCCCTTGAAGAGACAGAACTGTTTTTT
TRBJ1-3 | NA | NA | TRBV7-9 | CASSFWAGPSGNTIYF | TGTGCCAGCAGCTTCTGGGCAGGTCCTTCTGGAAACACCATATATTTT
TRBJ2-4 | once | TRBD1 | TRBV11-3 | CASSMGTGDIQYF | TGTGCCAGCAGCATGGGGACAGGAGACATTCAGTACTTC
TRBJ2-5 | once | NA | TRBV5-1 | CASSLAKETQYF | TGCGCCAGCAGCTTGGCCAAAGAGACCCAGTACTTC
TRBJ2-7 | NA | TRBD2 | TRBV5-4 | CASSRRTSGRAYEQYF | TGTGCCAGCAGCCGGAGGACTAGCGGGAGGGCCTACGAGCAGTACTTC
TRBJ2-5 | NA | NA | TRBV6-1 | CASRRQGGLREQYF | TGTGCCAGCAGGAGACAGGGAGGCTTAAGGGAGCAGTACTTC
TRBJ2-1 | NA | NA | TRBV5-1 | CASAPRVGIDEQFF | TGCGCCAGCGCCCCACGGGTGGGTATCGATGAGCAGTTCTTC